The entry below gives a single T cell receptor beta chain sequence along with its context. The CDR3 is 14 residues long. Germline V gene sequence: CDR1 SGHNT, CDR2 YYREEE (reference sequence). Germline trimming cut 2 bases from V and 4 bases from J; bases unmatched to any gene: 4. Produced via immunoSEQ multiplex PCR; TCRdb's table is partial and in-frame only. The sample gives approximately 88,000 clones, about 89% of which show up once; around 5% is in the top ten. This entry comes from a study of T cell responses to AZD1222 COVID-19 vaccine. Timing groups of about 4 and about 12 weeks for second doses were pooled.

This chain links TRBV5-4 with TRBJ1-2, with 8 bases fitting TRBD1. The sample was peripheral blood, taken 28 days after the second AZD1222 dose. The receptor was derived from an adult who received the AZD1222 COVID-19 vaccine. The CDR3 coding sequence is TGTGCCAGCAGCTTCGGACAGGGAGCCTATGGCTACACCTTC. This translates into CASSFGQGAYGYTF.